This TCR beta chain was identified in a study of cytomegalovirus exposure and HLA in healthy donors. Study conclusions and caveats: For TCR beta chains, V- and J-gene trimming was later linked to a missense DCLRE1C variant. Across donors, sequencing depth was assumed by presence/absence analyses to be roughly uniform.

This clone was seen more than once but under ten times. Its antigen remains unidentified. Trimming cost V 6 bases and J 2 bases; bases outside gene matches: 22. The CDR3 runs to 19 residues. The PCR ran on 60 Vbeta and 13 Jbeta primers. The data were produced by immunoSEQ multiplex PCR, yet TCRdb's version contains in-frame clones alone and is incomplete. This sample has around 110,000 clones, with roughly 83% found just once. Material: PBMCs. The chain combines TRBV6-7 with TRBJ2-7, with 7 positions matching TRBD1. TRBV6-7 is noted as an ORF with a role that remains uncertain. The TCR sequence derives from a young man in good health and CMV-seropositive. CDR3 sequence (DNA): TGTGCCAGCAGCCCCTTACGGAACAGGGGATTACTGAGCCCCTACGAGCAGTACTTC. Residues: CASSPLRNRGLLSPYEQYF.